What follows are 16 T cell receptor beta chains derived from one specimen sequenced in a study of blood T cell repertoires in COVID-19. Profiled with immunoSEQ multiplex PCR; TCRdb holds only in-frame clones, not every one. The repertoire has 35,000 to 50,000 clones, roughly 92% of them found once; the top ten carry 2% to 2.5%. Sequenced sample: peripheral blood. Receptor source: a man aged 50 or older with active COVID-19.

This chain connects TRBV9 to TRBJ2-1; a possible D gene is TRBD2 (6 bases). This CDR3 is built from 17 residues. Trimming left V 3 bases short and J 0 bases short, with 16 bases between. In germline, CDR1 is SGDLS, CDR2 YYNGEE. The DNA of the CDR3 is TGTGCCAGCAGCGCACACGGAGGGGCTAGCTCCTACAATGAGCAGTTCTTC. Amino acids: CASSAHGGASSYNEQFF.

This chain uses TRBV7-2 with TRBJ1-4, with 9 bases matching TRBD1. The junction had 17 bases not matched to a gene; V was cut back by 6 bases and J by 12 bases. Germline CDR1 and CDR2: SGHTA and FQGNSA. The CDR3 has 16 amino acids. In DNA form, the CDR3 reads TGTGCCAGCAGGAGCCCTGGACAGGGGATGGGCGGGGAACTGTTTTTT. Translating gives CASRSPGQGMGGELFF.

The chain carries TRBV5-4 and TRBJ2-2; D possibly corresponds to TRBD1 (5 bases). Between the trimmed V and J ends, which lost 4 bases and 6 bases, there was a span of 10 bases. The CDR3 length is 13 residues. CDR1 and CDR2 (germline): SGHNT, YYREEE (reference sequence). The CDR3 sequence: CASSREGAGELFF. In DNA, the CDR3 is TGTGCCAGCAGCCGTGAAGGGGCCGGGGAGCTGTTTTTT.

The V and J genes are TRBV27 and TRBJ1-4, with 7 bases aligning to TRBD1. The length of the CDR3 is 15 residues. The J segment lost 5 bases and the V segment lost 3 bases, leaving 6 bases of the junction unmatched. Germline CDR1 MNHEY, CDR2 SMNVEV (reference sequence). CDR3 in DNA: TGTGCCAGCAGTTTTGCGGGACAGCCGAATGAAAAACTGTTTTTT. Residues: CASSFAGQPNEKLFF. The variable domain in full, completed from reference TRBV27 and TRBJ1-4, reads EAQVTQNPRYLITVTGKKLTVTCSQNMNHEYMSWYRQDPGLGLRQIYYSMNVEVTDKGDVPEGYKVSRKEKRNFPLILESPSPNQTSLYFCASSFAGQPNEKLFFGSGTQLSVL.

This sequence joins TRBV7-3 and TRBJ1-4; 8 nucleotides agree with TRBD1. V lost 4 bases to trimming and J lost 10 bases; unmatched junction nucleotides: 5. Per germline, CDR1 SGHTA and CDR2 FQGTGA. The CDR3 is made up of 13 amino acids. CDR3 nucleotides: TGTGCCAGCAGCTCCACACAGGGGGGAAAACTGTTTTTT. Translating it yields CASSSTQGGKLFF. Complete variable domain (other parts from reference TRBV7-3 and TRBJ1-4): GAGVSQTPSNKVTEKGKYVELRCDPISGHTALYWYRQSLGQGPEFLIYFQGTGAADDSGLPNDRFFAVRPEGSVSTLKIQRTERGDSAVYLCASSSTQGGKLFFGSGTQLSVL.

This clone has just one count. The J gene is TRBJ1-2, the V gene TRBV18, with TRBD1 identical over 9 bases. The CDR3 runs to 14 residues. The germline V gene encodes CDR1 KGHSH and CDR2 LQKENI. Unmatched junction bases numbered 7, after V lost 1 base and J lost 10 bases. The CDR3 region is CASSPQGQGKDYTF. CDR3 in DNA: TGTGCCAGCTCACCACAGGGACAGGGTAAGGACTACACCTTC.

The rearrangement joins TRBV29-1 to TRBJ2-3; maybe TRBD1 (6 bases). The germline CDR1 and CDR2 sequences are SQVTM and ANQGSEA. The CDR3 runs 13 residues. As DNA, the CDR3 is TGCAGTTGTCGGGCAGGGGGCACAGATACGCAGTATTTT. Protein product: CSCRAGGTDTQYF.

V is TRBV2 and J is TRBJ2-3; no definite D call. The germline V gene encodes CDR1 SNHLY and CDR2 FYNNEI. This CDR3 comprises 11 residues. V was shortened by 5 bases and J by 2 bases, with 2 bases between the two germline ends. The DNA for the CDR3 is TGTGCCAGCAGTTACACAGATACGCAGTATTTT. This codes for CASSYTDTQYF.

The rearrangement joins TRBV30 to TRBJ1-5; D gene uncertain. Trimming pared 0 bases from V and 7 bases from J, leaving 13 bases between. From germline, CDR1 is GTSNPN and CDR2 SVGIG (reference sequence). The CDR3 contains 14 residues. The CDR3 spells CAWSVSGVEQPQHF. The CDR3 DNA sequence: TGTGCCTGGAGTGTAAGCGGGGTGGAACAGCCCCAGCATTTT. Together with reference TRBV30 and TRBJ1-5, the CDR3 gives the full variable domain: SQTIHQWPATLVQPVGSPLSLECTVEGTSNPNLYWYRQAAGRGLQLLFYSVGIGQISSEVPQNLSASRPQDRQFILSSKKLLLSDSGFYLCAWSVSGVEQPQHFGDGTRLSIL.

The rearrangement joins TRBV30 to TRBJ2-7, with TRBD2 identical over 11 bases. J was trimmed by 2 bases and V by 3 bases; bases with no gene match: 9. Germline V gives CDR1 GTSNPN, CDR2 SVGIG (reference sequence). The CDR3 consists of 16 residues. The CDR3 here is CAWSGGRGLAAYEQYF. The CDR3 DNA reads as TGTGCCTGGAGCGGAGGGAGGGGACTAGCGGCCTACGAGCAGTACTTC. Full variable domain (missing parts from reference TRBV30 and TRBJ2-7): SQTIHQWPATLVQPVGSPLSLECTVEGTSNPNLYWYRQAAGRGLQLLFYSVGIGQISSEVPQNLSASRPQDRQFILSSKKLLLSDSGFYLCAWSGGRGLAAYEQYFGPGTRLTVT.

The DNA for the CDR3 is TGTGCCATCAGTCTGGGACAGGAGGGAGAGACCCAGTACTTC. Protein sequence: CAISLGQEGETQYF. The chain uses TRBV10-3 and TRBJ2-5, with TRBD1 identical over 8 bases. The CDR3 length is 14 residues. Germline V CDR1 and CDR2: ENHRY, SYGVKD. Unmatched junction bases numbered 6, after V lost 5 bases and J lost 4 bases.

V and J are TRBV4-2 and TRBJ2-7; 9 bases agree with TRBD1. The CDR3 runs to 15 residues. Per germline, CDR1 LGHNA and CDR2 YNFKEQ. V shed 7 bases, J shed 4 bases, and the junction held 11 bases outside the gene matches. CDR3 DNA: TGTGCCAGCACCCGTGGGACAGGGAATCAGTACGAGCAGTACTTC. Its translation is CASTRGTGNQYEQYF.

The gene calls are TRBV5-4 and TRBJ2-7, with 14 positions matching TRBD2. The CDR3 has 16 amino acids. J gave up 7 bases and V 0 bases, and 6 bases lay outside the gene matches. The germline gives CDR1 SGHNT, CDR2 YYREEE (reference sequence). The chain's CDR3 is CASSLAGTSGSLEQYF. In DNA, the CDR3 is TGTGCCAGCAGCTTGGCCGGGACTAGCGGGAGTTTGGAGCAGTACTTC.

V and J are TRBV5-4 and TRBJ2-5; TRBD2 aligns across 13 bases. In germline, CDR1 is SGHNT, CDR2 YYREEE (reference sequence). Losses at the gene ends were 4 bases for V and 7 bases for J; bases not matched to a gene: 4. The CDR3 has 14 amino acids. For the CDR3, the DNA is TGTGCCAGCAGCACTAGCGGGAGGGGGGTGACCCAGTACTTC. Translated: CASSTSGRGVTQYF.

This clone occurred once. DNA of the CDR3: TGTGCCAGCAGCCGCAGCGGGACCGAGCAGTACTTC. As protein: CASSRSGTEQYF. The chain recombines TRBV3-1 (or the pseudogene TRBV3-2) with TRBJ2-7; 7 bases map to TRBD2. Losses at the gene ends were 4 bases for V and 6 bases for J; bases not matched to a gene: 3. In germline, CDR1 is LGHDT, CDR2 YNNKEL (reference sequence). The CDR3 is 12 amino acids.

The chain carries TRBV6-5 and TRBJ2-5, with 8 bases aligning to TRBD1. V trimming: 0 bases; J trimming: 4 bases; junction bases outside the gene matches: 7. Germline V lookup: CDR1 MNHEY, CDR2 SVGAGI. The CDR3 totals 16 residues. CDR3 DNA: TGTGCCAGCAGTTACTCGTCGAGGACAGGGATAGAGACCCAGTACTTC. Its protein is CASSYSSRTGIETQYF.